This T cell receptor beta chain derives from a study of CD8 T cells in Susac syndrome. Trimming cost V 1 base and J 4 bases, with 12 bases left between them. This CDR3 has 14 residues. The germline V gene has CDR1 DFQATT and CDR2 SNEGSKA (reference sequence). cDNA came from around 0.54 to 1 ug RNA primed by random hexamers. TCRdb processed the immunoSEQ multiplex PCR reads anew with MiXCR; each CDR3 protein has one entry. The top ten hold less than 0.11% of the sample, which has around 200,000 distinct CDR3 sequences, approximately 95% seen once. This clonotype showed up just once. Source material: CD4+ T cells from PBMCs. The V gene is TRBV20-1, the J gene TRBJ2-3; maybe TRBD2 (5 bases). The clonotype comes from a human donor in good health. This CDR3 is CSARARPGADTQYF. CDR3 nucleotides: TGCAGTGCTAGAGCGCGTCCCGGGGCAGATACGCAGTATTTT.